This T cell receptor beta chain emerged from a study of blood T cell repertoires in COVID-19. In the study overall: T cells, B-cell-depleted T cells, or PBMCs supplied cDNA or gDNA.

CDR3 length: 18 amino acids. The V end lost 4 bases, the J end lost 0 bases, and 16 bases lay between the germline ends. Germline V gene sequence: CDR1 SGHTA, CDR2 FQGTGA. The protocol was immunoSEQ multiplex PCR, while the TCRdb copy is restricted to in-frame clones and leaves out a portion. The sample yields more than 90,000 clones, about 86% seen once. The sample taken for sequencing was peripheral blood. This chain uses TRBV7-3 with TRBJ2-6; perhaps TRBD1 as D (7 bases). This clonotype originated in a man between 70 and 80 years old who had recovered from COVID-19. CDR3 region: CASSSRAGGSSGANVLTF. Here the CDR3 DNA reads TGTGCCAGCAGCTCCAGAGCAGGGGGGAGCTCTGGGGCCAACGTCCTGACTTTC.